This TCR beta chain was captured in a study of cytomegalovirus exposure and HLA in healthy donors. This clone was seen only a few times. The CDR3 is 12 amino acids. V was trimmed by 3 bases and J by 7 bases, leaving 9 bases between them. Germline V CDR1 and CDR2: GTSNPN, SVGIG (reference sequence). The primer mix had 60 Vbeta and 13 Jbeta primers. Sequenced by immunoSEQ multiplex PCR; TCRdb stores in-frame clones only, minus some. The data contain some 140,000 clones, about 85% of them singletons. The rearrangement links TRBV30 to TRBJ2-2, with no clear D. The sequenced material came from PBMCs. This sequence was found in a man in his thirties or forties in good health and CMV-seropositive. The chain's CDR3 is CAWRTNHGELFF. CDR3 nucleotides: TGTGCCTGGAGGACAAACCACGGGGAGCTGTTTTTT. Looking up the rest from reference TRBV30 and TRBJ2-2 gives the full variable domain: SQTIHQWPATLVQPVGSPLSLECTVEGTSNPNLYWYRQAAGRGLQLLFYSVGIGQISSEVPQNLSASRPQDRQFILSSKKLLLSDSGFYLCAWRTNHGELFFGEGSRLTVL.